This T cell receptor (beta chain) was profiled in a study of glioma-infiltrating T cells after dendritic cell vaccination. Time point given: after dendritic cell vaccination, including at tumor progression/relapse. Sequencing used immunoSEQ multiplex PCR; TCRdb keeps in-frame clones, though not all of them. The sample carries tens of thousands of clones, roughly four fifths recorded once. V gave up 5 bases and J gave up 4 bases; unmatched junction bases: 8. The CDR3 length is 16 residues. CDR1 is SGHTA and CDR2 is FQGTGA in the germline V gene. J is TRBJ2-5 and V is TRBV7-3; 12 bases are a match to TRBD2. The input for sequencing was blood, taken after dendritic cell vaccination. This receptor was obtained from a human donor with glioblastoma. The DNA of the CDR3 is TGTGCCAGCAGCCCAGGACTAGCGGGGTGGGCAGAGACCCAGTACTTC. It specifies CASSPGLAGWAETQYF.